This TCR beta chain appears in the sequencing data of a study of blood T cell repertoires in COVID-19. Study context: The samples span acute and convalescent COVID-19 from the United States, Italy and Spain. Nucleic acid was either cDNA or gDNA, and it came from T cells, B-cell-depleted T cells, or PBMCs.

Followed longitudinally, the Seattle patients had been enrolled during active infection. In the source study's methods: Amplification from reference gene primers served as the basis for estimated nucleated cell counts. Assay: immunoSEQ multiplex PCR; the TCRdb copy retains only in-frame clones and omits some. V and J calls and clone size are those listed in that table; D and trimming were worked out from the DNA. The data contain under 350,000 clones, roughly 90% of them singletons. The ends were cut back, 1 base at V and 4 bases at J, with 13 bases in the middle. The CDR3 totals 15 residues. The germline CDR1 and CDR2 sequences are MDHEN and SYDVKM.

The sample comprised peripheral blood. The clonotype was recovered from a woman aged 25-40 years with COVID-19, enrolled during active disease. J is TRBJ1-1 and V is TRBV28, with no clear D. This chain's CDR3 is CASSLLQSGSTEAFF. The CDR3, as DNA: TGTGCCAGCAGTTTATTGCAGTCGGGGAGCACTGAAGCTTTCTTT. Looking up the rest from reference TRBV28 and TRBJ1-1 gives the full variable domain: DVKVTQSSRYLVKRTGEKVFLECVQDMDHENMFWYRQDPGLGLRLIYFSYDVKMKEKGDIPEGYSVSREKKERFSLILESASTNQTSMYLCASSLLQSGSTEAFFGQGTRLTVV.